These T cell receptor beta chains were read from a single sample in a study of blood T cell repertoires in COVID-19. Profiling relied on immunoSEQ multiplex PCR, and the TCRdb table lists in-frame clones only, not all of them. The sample has 200,000 to 300,000 clones; roughly 80% are singletons. The material sequenced was peripheral blood. Source of these receptors: a woman aged 60-75 years with active or convalescent COVID-19. The CDR3 runs from the conserved cysteine through the conserved F or W. Fields, in order: J gene, clone size, V gene, CDR3 protein. Clone size is given for some rows only: seen once, a few or many times, or a class if the clone is expanded.

J: TRBJ1-1; size: -; V: TRBV13; CDR3: CASSSPPRNTEAFF
J: TRBJ1-2; size: -; V: TRBV18; CDR3: CASSSTGAYGYTF
J: TRBJ1-5; size: -; V: TRBV2; CDR3: CASGGEPHRNQPQHF
J: TRBJ1-5; size: once; V: TRBV30; CDR3: CAWSAGGNQPQHF
J: TRBJ1-6; size: -; V: TRBV19; CDR3: CASRVVGNSPLHF
J: TRBJ1-5; size: -; V: TRBV27; CDR3: CASSTGVGQPQHF
J: TRBJ1-2; size: -; V: TRBV6-1; CDR3: CASSEAGRRSSYGYTF
J: TRBJ1-4; size: few; V: TRBV4-1; CDR3: CASSQVGQGNEKLFF
J: TRBJ1-2; size: -; V: TRBV19; CDR3: CASSIYGYGYTF
J: TRBJ2-6; size: -; V: TRBV19; CDR3: CASRPPRAGANVLTF
J: TRBJ1-2; size: -; V: TRBV3-1/TRBV3-2; CDR3: CASSQDRGQDGYTF
J: TRBJ2-1; size: -; V: TRBV6-5; CDR3: CASSYSLAGGPDEQFF
J: TRBJ1-1; size: few; V: TRBV7-2; CDR3: CASSLRGRKSGPMNTEAFF
J: TRBJ1-1; size: once; V: TRBV30; CDR3: CAWSVLETEAFF
J: TRBJ1-1; size: -; V: TRBV4-2; CDR3: CASSQNRDRAEAFF
J: TRBJ1-2; size: -; V: TRBV9; CDR3: CASSPRLANYGYTF
J: TRBJ1-1; size: -; V: TRBV3-1/TRBV3-2; CDR3: CASSQLTGNTEAFF
J: TRBJ2-1; size: -; V: TRBV2; CDR3: CASSKASSYNEQFF
J: TRBJ2-2; size: -; V: TRBV5-1; CDR3: CASSHSRVLNTGELFF
J: TRBJ2-1; size: -; V: TRBV7-8; CDR3: CASSPARSEQFF
J: TRBJ2-1; size: -; V: TRBV7-3; CDR3: CASSLRGQASYNEQFF
J: TRBJ1-2; size: -; V: TRBV5-1; CDR3: CASSLNPSQGARGYTF
J: TRBJ1-2; size: -; V: TRBV4-1; CDR3: CASRMTGGYGYTF
J: TRBJ2-7; size: few; V: TRBV11-2; CDR3: CASSSPRLAGGLHEQYF
J: TRBJ2-1; size: -; V: TRBV4-2; CDR3: CASSQQSGGQGNEQFF
J: TRBJ2-3; size: -; V: TRBV18; CDR3: CASSAGTGGTDTQYF